This T cell receptor (beta chain) was documented in a study of graft-versus-host responses after intestinal transplantation (dated by TCRdb to about 2021). Describing the broader study: Recipients received multivisceral, liver-intestinal, or isolated intestinal transplants. Every recipient was given anti-thymocyte globulin induction, then maintenance tacrolimus and steroids for around three years. After intestinal transplantation, graft-versus-host and host-versus-graft alloreactive T cell clones were followed in the graft, circulation and bone marrow using bulk TCR-beta CDR3 sequencing. Donor T cell macrochimerism was defined as a peak of at least 4% donor T cells among recipient peripheral blood mononuclear cells. The cohort enrolled some 24 intestinal transplant recipients, one of whom was a retransplant, and a few patients without pretransplant specimens were excluded. Alloreactive clones were identified by sequencing pre-transplant mixed lymphocyte reaction products and comparing them with unstimulated pre-transplant donor and recipient T cells. Rather than being sequenced by the commercial service, samples from three later patients were sequenced in-house on an Illumina MiSeq and processed with MiXCR.

The CDR3 sequence holds 16 residues, the cysteine and phenylalanine included. Kept here is only the CDR3 DNA, which spans 48 bases and is read in frame from base 1. CDR1 is given as ENHRY and CDR2 as SYGVKD, both from the germline V gene. A distance of 20 bases separates the germline ends of V and J, which lose 4 bases and 7 bases respectively. The method behind the library was the immunoSEQ multiplex PCR assay. For most patients, genomic DNA was isolated with the Qiagen DNeasy Blood and Tissue Kit and sent frozen to Adaptive Biotechnologies for TCR sequencing. High-throughput TCR-beta CDR3 sequencing of genomic DNA from most patients was performed by Adaptive Biotechnologies. The paper's processing steps were these. TCR sequencing data for 15 to 20 patients were retrieved from Adaptive's ImmunoSEQ software; a few other patients were processed with MiXCR and VDJtools. To correct CD4 versus CD8 sorting errors, sequences present in both subsets at a frequency ratio below 5:1 were removed. CDR3 nucleotide sequences shared between donor and recipient were removed because the origin of such sequences could not be assigned. To count as alloreactive, a clone needed at least 2-fold expansion over unstimulated cells and a minimum CFSE-low frequency of 0.002% (template counts) or 0.001% (read counts). Clones detected in sequenced pre-transplant spleen, lymph node, or MLR CFSE-low populations of the donor or recipient were defined as mappable. Cumulative frequency of alloreactive clones was calculated as a percentage of all sequences weighted by copy number. Not all clones reach the TCRdb copy of this immuneACCESS table, which keeps in-frame sequences only. Checked studies attribute under half of the gap to unresolved V genes and leave the rest unexplained. The V and J calls and clone size were taken over from that table, and D and trimming were inferred from the DNA. The sample data list about 71,000 clones, and about 92% of these were observed just once. The biggest ten clones account for roughly 1.3% of the sample.

Read against the paper, the sample's time point label means: cells obtained before transplantation from donor or recipient. CD3+CD4+ and CD3+CD8+ populations were FACS-sorted from unstimulated pre-transplant donor and recipient cells taken from spleen or lymph nodes. This clone has a single count. The target of this receptor is not known. Per-base quality was not reported, and no clone a single base away is much larger than it. The research as a whole found: Early after transplant, peak levels of circulating GvH clones were associated with declines in HvG clones. Conclusions were limited by the relatively low number and heterogeneity of intestinal transplant patients. GvH clones turned up in recipient bone marrow, with some appearing earlier in ileal mucosa or blood, a pattern consistent with an intestinal mucosal origin. In the allografts of patients with donor T cell macrochimerism, GvH to HvG T cell clonal ratios were high.

The TCR comes from a human donor who received an intestinal transplant. The sequence links TRBV10-3 to TRBJ1-5, with TRBD1 as a weak D call on 5 bases. Here the sequenced sample was unstimulated CD8+ T cells sorted from spleen or lymph node cells, taken before intestinal transplant. The CDR3 protein: CAISGNPQGSEQPQHF. The nucleotide sequence is TGTGCCATCAGTGGAAACCCTCAGGGAAGTGAGCAGCCCCAGCATTTT.